The 32 T cell receptor beta chains given below trace back to one sample, sequenced in a study of blood T cell repertoires in COVID-19. Only in-frame clones appear in the TCRdb table, and some are missing; sequencing was by immunoSEQ multiplex PCR. The sample has around 78,000 clones, 80% to 90% seen once. Sequencing was performed on peripheral blood. These receptor sequences come from a man aged 50-60 years with active COVID-19.

The V call is TRBV28, the J call TRBJ2-5; 7 bases are shared with TRBD1. This CDR3 has 17 amino acids. The junction had 11 bases not matched to a gene; V was cut back by 4 bases and J by 0 bases. In germline, CDR1 is MDHEN, CDR2 SYDVKM. The CDR3 sequence: CASSSDREVKNQETQYF. For the CDR3, the DNA is TGTGCCAGCAGTTCTGACAGGGAAGTTAAGAACCAAGAGACCCAGTACTTC.

The chain has TRBV28 and TRBJ1-5, with a possible D match to TRBD1 (6 bases). The CDR3 has 14 amino acids. Germline CDR1 and CDR2: MDHEN and SYDVKM. Trimming took 3 bases from V and 5 from J, leaving 11 bases between them. The CDR3 is CASSFPRGDQPQHF. CDR3 DNA: TGTGCCAGCAGTTTCCCCAGGGGCGATCAGCCCCAGCATTTT.

In its sample, this clone was seen a few times. The rearrangement joins TRBV27 to TRBJ2-5, with D tentatively TRBD1 (5 bases). The CDR3 runs 14 residues. The V gene's germline CDR1 is MNHEY and CDR2 SMNVEV (reference sequence). The V gene lost 6 bases and the J gene lost 4 bases, with 15 bases spanning the gap. CDR3 bases: TGTGCCAGCAGCTCCAGGGAAGCGCGAGAGACCCAGTACTTC. Its protein product is CASSSREARETQYF.

The chain links TRBV7-9 to TRBJ2-1; 11 bases map to TRBD2. The J segment lost 7 bases and the V segment lost 5 bases, leaving 10 bases of the junction unmatched. CDR3 length equals 16 residues. In germline, CDR1 is SEHNR, CDR2 FQNEAQ (reference sequence). CDR3 sequence reads: CASSPGGTSGPNEQFF. CDR3 coding DNA: TGTGCCAGCAGCCCCGGCGGGACTAGCGGACCTAATGAGCAGTTCTTC.

CDR3 sequence: CASSQDPIPGDTGELFF. CDR3 DNA: TGCGCCAGCAGCCAAGATCCGATCCCGGGGGACACCGGGGAGCTGTTTTTT. The chain is built from TRBV4-3 and TRBJ2-2; D possibly corresponds to TRBD2 (6 bases). Deletions cut 0 bases from V and 3 bases from J, with 14 bases between. Germline V gene sequence: CDR1 LGHNA, CDR2 YSLEER. The CDR3 length is 17 residues.

This chain links TRBV9 with TRBJ1-2, with 8 bases fitting TRBD1. The CDR3 spans 18 residues. V was clipped by 3 bases and J by 2 bases; unmatched bases: 15. Germline loops: CDR1 SGDLS, CDR2 YYNGEE. CDR3 loop: CASSGTAGGIKRNYGYTF. The CDR3 DNA reads TGTGCCAGCAGCGGGACGGCAGGGGGCATCAAGAGGAACTATGGCTACACCTTC.

This clone came up once. The V call is TRBV2, the J call TRBJ2-2, with TRBD2 as a possible D gene (5 bases). Trimming cost V 7 bases and J 1 base, with 7 bases left between them. The CDR3 sequence is 13 residues long. Looked up from germline, CDR1 is SNHLY and CDR2 is FYNNEI. The CDR3 is CASTGRNTGELFF. Here the CDR3 DNA reads TGTGCCAGCACTGGGAGGAACACCGGGGAGCTGTTTTTT.

The chain is built from TRBV24-1 and TRBJ2-1; D may be TRBD2 (7 bases). CDR1 is KGHDR, CDR2 SFDVKD, per germline. Trimming pared 6 bases from V and 7 bases from J, leaving 18 bases between. The CDR3 has 15 amino acids. The DNA of the CDR3 is TGTGCCACCAGTAGCCCCCGGGGGGCCGGGAATGAGCAGTTCTTC. Amino acid sequence: CATSSPRGAGNEQFF.

J is TRBJ1-1 and V is TRBV6-2 or TRBV6-3, with D possibly TRBD1 on 5 matching bases. The CDR3 extends over 16 amino acids. Germline CDR1 is MNHEY and CDR2 is SVGEGT. Trimming removed 2 bases from V and 0 bases from J, with 13 bases in between. The CDR3 reads CASSYTDGGVNTEAFF. DNA of the CDR3: TGTGCCAGCAGTTACACGGATGGGGGGGTGAACACTGAAGCTTTCTTT.

The CDR3 is CASSTGTYSSQYF. For the CDR3, the DNA is TGTGCCAGCAGCACCGGGACATATTCTTCCCAGTACTTC. V is TRBV6-5 and J is TRBJ2-5, with D possibly being TRBD1 (6 bases). The CDR3 contains 13 residues. Trimming removed 6 bases at V and 9 bases at J, with 17 bases between. The germline CDR1 and CDR2 sequences are MNHEY and SVGAGI.

This chain joins TRBV24-1 and TRBJ2-1, with 10 positions matching TRBD2. The CDR3 is 16 residues long. The V gene's germline CDR1 is KGHDR and CDR2 SFDVKD. The V segment lost 10 bases and the J segment 1 base; nucleotides outside the gene matches: 9. This CDR3 is CATWDSGRVSYNEQFF. The CDR3 region has the DNA TGTGCCACTTGGGACAGCGGGAGGGTATCCTACAATGAGCAGTTCTTC.

This chain uses TRBV9 with TRBJ2-6, with D possibly matching TRBD2 (6 bases). CDR1 is SGDLS, CDR2 YYNGEE, per germline. The CDR3 runs to 18 residues. Deletions cut 3 bases from V and 0 bases from J, with 16 bases between. This CDR3 is CASSGRRGSHSGANVLTF. CDR3 coding DNA: TGTGCCAGCAGCGGACGGAGGGGATCCCACTCTGGGGCCAACGTCCTGACTTTC.

This chain connects TRBV5-4 to TRBJ2-5, with 12 nucleotides matching TRBD2. The CDR3 runs 15 residues. V lost 5 bases, J lost 0 bases, and 2 bases stayed unmatched. Germline V gene lookup returns CDR1 SGHNT and CDR2 YYREEE (reference sequence). The CDR3 reads CASSLAGGYQETQYF. The CDR3 region has the DNA TGTGCCAGCAGTCTAGCGGGGGGGTACCAAGAGACCCAGTACTTC.

This sequence joins TRBV9 and TRBJ2-5; 7 bases are shared with TRBD2. Trimming removed 8 bases from V and 5 bases from J; junction bases left unmatched: 12. The CDR3 is 14 residues long. Germline V lookup: CDR1 SGDLS, CDR2 YYNGEE. CDR3 DNA: TGTGCCAGTTCGGGGAGGGACTGGCTGGAGACCCAGTACTTC. Protein sequence: CASSGRDWLETQYF.

V usage is TRBV7-8 and J usage is TRBJ2-1, with a tentative D call TRBD2 (6 bases). The germline gives CDR1 SGHVS, CDR2 FQNEAQ. The CDR3 covers 15 residues. Trimming shortened V by 4 bases and J by 0 bases, and 10 bases separated the two germline ends. The CDR3 DNA sequence: TGTGCCAGCAGCTCCGGGAGCCGCTCCTACAATGAGCAGTTCTTC. The encoded protein is CASSSGSRSYNEQFF.

The J gene is TRBJ1-6, the V gene TRBV2; 8 bases are a match to TRBD1. The V gene end was trimmed by 4 bases and the J gene end by 6 bases; junction bases not matched to a gene: 5. There are 15 residues in the CDR3. Germline V gives CDR1 SNHLY, CDR2 FYNNEI. In DNA form, the CDR3 reads TGTGCCAGCAGTGCCTTGGACAGGGTTAATTCACCCCTCCACTTT. It codes for CASSALDRVNSPLHF.

This chain links TRBV7-9 with TRBJ2-7, with TRBD1 matching over 9 bases. The CDR3 sequence is 14 residues long. CDR1 is SEHNR and CDR2 is FQNEAQ in the germline V gene (reference sequence). V lost 3 bases, J lost 5 bases, and 5 bases stayed unmatched. CDR3: CASSLTGGPHEQYF. The CDR3 bases are TGTGCCAGCAGCTTGACAGGGGGTCCCCACGAGCAGTACTTC.

The chain employs TRBV19 and TRBJ2-2, with D possibly TRBD1 on 5 matching bases. V was cut by 7 bases and J by 6 bases, with 15 bases left in between. The CDR3 length is 14 residues. Germline lookup yields CDR1 LNHDA and CDR2 SQIVND (reference sequence). The CDR3 loop reads CASTTESPAGELFF. The DNA of the CDR3 is TGTGCCAGTACGACAGAGAGCCCCGCCGGGGAGCTGTTTTTT.

This chain links TRBV7-7 with TRBJ2-6; 8 bases match TRBD1. The CDR3 length is 16 residues. Germline V lookup: CDR1 SSHAT, CDR2 FNYEAQ (reference sequence). V dropped 5 bases and J dropped 1; count of bases not matched to a gene: 4. The CDR3 bases are TGTGCCAGCAGCCCCGGACAGGGTTCTGGGGCCAACGTCCTGACTTTC. It encodes CASSPGQGSGANVLTF.

This clone was seen more than once but under ten times. The chain links TRBV7-2 to TRBJ2-3, with D perhaps matching TRBD2 (5 bases). V lost 3 bases to trimming and J lost 0 bases, with 13 bases between them. Germline V lookup: CDR1 SGHTA, CDR2 FQGNSA. CDR3 length: 16 residues. The CDR3 DNA reads as TGTGCCAGCAGCTTGCGGCCGCGGGCTAGCACAGATACGCAGTATTTT. Protein sequence: CASSLRPRASTDTQYF.

The gene calls are TRBV3-1 (or the pseudogene TRBV3-2) and TRBJ1-1; the D gene is possibly TRBD1 (5 bases). The CDR3 is 13 residues long. In germline, CDR1 is LGHDT, CDR2 YNNKEL (reference sequence). With 4 bases removed from V and 14 bases from J, the gap between germline ends came to 20 bases. This CDR3 is CASSPEGTGGGFF. CDR3 sequence (DNA): TGTGCCAGCAGCCCGGAGGGTACGGGGGGTGGCTTCTTT.

The chain has TRBV7-8 and TRBJ2-7; 9 positions match TRBD1. Looked up from germline, CDR1 is SGHVS and CDR2 is FQNEAQ. The CDR3 runs to 13 residues. V shed 5 bases and J 5 bases; nucleotides not matched to a gene: 4. CDR3 in DNA: TGTGCCAGCAGCCCGGGACAGGGTAACGAGCAGTACTTC. Protein: CASSPGQGNEQYF.

The genes are TRBV7-9 and TRBJ2-7, with D perhaps TRBD2 (6 bases). Germline CDR1 reads SEHNR; CDR2 reads FQNEAQ (reference sequence). CDR3 length equals 18 residues. Trimming removed 2 bases at V and 6 bases at J, with 26 bases between. In nucleotides, the CDR3 is TGTGCCAGCAGCTTAAGAAACCGTGGGGCGGGAACCCCGGGCGAGCAGTACTTC. This sequence encodes CASSLRNRGAGTPGEQYF.

This chain connects TRBV25-1 to TRBJ2-2; D ambiguous. V was trimmed by 4 bases and J by 0 bases, leaving 3 bases between them. Germline-derived CDR1 and CDR2 are MGHDK and SYGVNS. The CDR3 has 13 residues. The CDR3 is CASSAANTGELFF. The CDR3 DNA sequence: TGTGCCAGCAGTGCGGCGAACACCGGGGAGCTGTTTTTT.

With regard to this clone: One junction end does not reproduce the germline sequence, and a read error may be involved. The V call is TRBV2, the J call TRBJ2-7; 10 nucleotides match TRBD2. CDR1 and CDR2 from the germline V gene are SNHLY and FYNNEI. CDR3 length: 15 amino acids. The CDR3 DNA reads TGTGCCAGAGCCCTAGCGGGGGCGACCTCCAACGAGCAGTACTTC. Encoded protein: CARALAGATSNEQYF.

V and J are TRBV7-9 and TRBJ2-7; TRBD1 agrees at 8 bases. The trim removed 5 bases at V and 3 bases at J, leaving 6 bases unmatched. Germline CDR1 SEHNR, CDR2 FQNEAQ (reference sequence). The CDR3 is 14 residues long. CDR3 coding DNA: TGTGCCAGCAGCCGAGGACAGGGCTTCTACGAGCAGTACTTC. Translated: CASSRGQGFYEQYF.

This rearrangement joins TRBV2 to TRBJ1-5; weak D call: TRBD1 (5 bases). Germline values: CDR1 SNHLY, CDR2 FYNNEI. V was clipped by 3 bases and J by 0 bases, with 9 bases between them. This CDR3 has 15 residues. The CDR3 loop is CASSDKGLSNQPQHF. In DNA form, the CDR3 reads TGTGCCAGCAGTGATAAGGGGCTTAGCAATCAGCCCCAGCATTTT.

The chain couples TRBV29-1 to TRBJ2-3; the D is unclear. Trimming shortened V by 5 bases and J by 0 bases, and 15 bases separated the two germline ends. Germline V gene data show CDR1 as SQVTM and CDR2 as ANQGSEA. There are 15 residues in the CDR3. CDR3 loop: CSVIWRRLSTDTQYF. CDR3 DNA sequence: TGCAGCGTTATATGGCGGCGGCTAAGCACAGATACGCAGTATTTT.

The chain recombines TRBV7-8 with TRBJ2-7; D is undetermined. Trimming cost V 4 bases and J 3 bases, with 13 bases left between them. Germline CDR1 reads SGHVS; CDR2 reads FQNEAQ. The CDR3 loop spans 14 amino acids. CDR3 nucleotide sequence: TGTGCCAGCAGCTCGACGGGTTTCGACTACGAGCAGTACTTC. This codes for CASSSTGFDYEQYF.

The chain combines TRBV30 with TRBJ1-2; 8 bases agree with TRBD1. This CDR3 contains 13 residues. The ends lost 3 bases at V and 7 bases at J; junction bases unmatched: 7. Germline CDR1 GTSNPN, CDR2 SVGIG (reference sequence). CDR3 bases: TGTGCCTGGAGATGGACAGGGATAAGTGGCTACACCTTC. Its protein is CAWRWTGISGYTF.

V and J are TRBV5-6 and TRBJ1-4; 7 nucleotides agree with TRBD1. Germline trimming cut 3 bases from V and 3 bases from J; bases unmatched to any gene: 5. The V gene's germline CDR1 is SGHDT and CDR2 YYEEEE. The CDR3 covers 15 residues. CDR3 coding DNA: TGTGCCAGCAGCTCGCCGGGACAGCCTAATGAAAAACTGTTTTTT. It codes for CASSSPGQPNEKLFF. Combining the CDR3 with reference TRBV5-6 and TRBJ1-4 gives the whole variable domain DAGVTQSPTHLIKTRGQQVTLRCSPKSGHDTVSWYQQALGQGPQFIFQYYEEEERQRGNFPDRFSGHQFPNYSSELNVNALLLGDSALYLCASSSPGQPNEKLFFGSGTQLSVL.

The CDR3 sequence: CASRGVMSTDTQYF. CDR3 coding DNA: TGTGCCAGCAGGGGCGTCATGAGCACAGATACGCAGTATTTT. This rearrangement joins TRBV2 to TRBJ2-3; unclear D gene. Germline V gene data show CDR1 as SNHLY and CDR2 as FYNNEI. V lost 6 bases and J 0 bases, leaving 10 bases between the germline ends. The length of the CDR3 is 14 residues.